The clone carrying this TCR beta chain was seen only a few times. The antigen remains undetermined. This specimen belongs to a study of beta chain features in type 1 diabetes. Study observations and caveats: Insertions at VDJ junctions were less frequent in type 1 diabetes patients. These patients also deleted more nucleotides at the same junctions.

Between the trimmed V and J ends, which lost 3 bases and 2 bases, there was a span of 11 bases. Germline V gene data show CDR1 as MNHEY and CDR2 as SVGAGI. This CDR3 region has 15 residues. Isolated RNA was reverse transcribed in full, so expressed TCRB transcripts were sequenced. Some clones are missing from TCRdb's copy, which holds only in-frame ones; the method was immunoSEQ multiplex PCR. In the table there are around 450,000 clones, 9.5% to 12% of which are singletons. Each donor gave one heparinised blood draw averaging approximately 100 mL. Sequencing was carried out using naive CD4+ T cells from blood. The V call is TRBV6-5, the J call TRBJ2-1, with D unresolved. The receptor comes from a woman under 30 in good health. In DNA form, the CDR3 reads TGTGCCAGCAGTTATGGTCAGGCGGCCTACAATGAGCAGTTCTTC. It specifies CASSYGQAAYNEQFF.